This note documents a single TCR beta chain sequence. Its antigen is currently unknown. This specimen belongs to a study of T cell repertoires in cytomegalovirus infection. This CDR3 spans 13 amino acids. Germline values: CDR1 SGHVS, CDR2 FQNEAQ. The V and J ends lost 5 bases and 4 bases, in that order; junction bases with no gene match: 4. TCRdb re-called the reads with MiXCR, one entry per CDR3 protein. This repertoire shows 640,000 or so distinct CDR3 sequences, around 31% found once; its top ten account for approximately 18%. The sample in question was cultured PBMCs, obtained from culture after CMV antigen stimulation. The receptor comes from a human donor in good health (CMV status not recorded). Some clones in this sample may be carry-over from other donors' samples. The V and J genes are TRBV7-8 and TRBJ1-1, with 7 bases identical to TRBD1. CDR3 sequence: CASSTDRLTEAFF. The CDR3 DNA reads TGTGCCAGCAGCACGGACAGGCTCACTGAAGCTTTCTTT.